Shown below are 32 T cell receptor beta chains from a single sample sequenced in a study of CD8+CD57+ T cells in acquired aplastic anemia. It was genomic DNA that served as the template for profiling TCR beta VDJ and CDR3. TCRdb analysed the reads with MiXCR anew, one entry per CDR3 protein. The data contain under 200,000 distinct CDR3 sequences, 40% to 50% of them singletons. Patients sequenced had flow cytometry evidence of CD8+CD57+ cell expansion. The sample consisted of sorted CD4+, CD8+, or CD8+CD57+ T cells (not recorded which) from PBMCs. Source of these receptors: a human donor with aplastic anemia.

This clonotype was counted once. The chain joins TRBV7-8 to TRBJ2-5; the D is unclear. The germline gives CDR1 SGHVS, CDR2 FQNEAQ. V was clipped by 1 base and J by 1 base, with 4 bases between them. The CDR3 loop spans 13 amino acids. CDR3 loop: CASSLDPQETQYF. The CDR3 DNA reads TGTGCCAGCAGCTTAGATCCCCAAGAGACCCAGTACTTC.

This clonotype was counted ten times or more. CDR3 coding DNA: TGTGCCAGCAGCTTATTGGTCTACGAGCAGTACTTC. It translates to CASSLLVYEQYF. V gene TRBV7-2 combines with J gene TRBJ2-7, with D unresolved. This CDR3 is built from 12 residues. Trimming removed 2 bases from V and 3 bases from J, with 5 bases in between. CDR1 and CDR2 from the germline V gene are SGHTA and FQGNSA.

This chain uses TRBV9 with TRBJ2-7, with TRBD2 as a possible D gene (5 bases). Germline values: CDR1 SGDLS, CDR2 YYNGEE. CDR3 length: 13 amino acids. Trimming cost V 2 bases and J 7 bases, with 13 bases left between them. The CDR3 here is CASSVGAVGEQYF. The CDR3, as DNA: TGTGCCAGCAGCGTGGGAGCGGTCGGGGAGCAGTACTTC.

The rearrangement links TRBV7-9 to TRBJ1-2; maybe TRBD1 (5 bases). Looked up from germline, CDR1 is SEHNR and CDR2 is FQNEAQ (reference sequence). This CDR3 is built from 13 residues. The V end lost 5 bases, the J end lost 8 bases, and 15 bases lay between the germline ends. The CDR3 nucleotides are TGTGCCAGCAGCCCCGGGACGTGGGAAGGCTACACCTTC. It specifies CASSPGTWEGYTF.

The chain uses TRBV9 and TRBJ1-4; D gene unclear. This CDR3 comprises 14 residues. The germline V gene encodes CDR1 SGDLS and CDR2 YYNGEE. V lost 0 bases and J 0 bases, leaving 3 bases between the germline ends. The CDR3 nucleotides read TGTGCCAGCAGCGTAGACTCAACTAATGAAAAACTGTTTTTT. It encodes CASSVDSTNEKLFF.

There are many counts of this clonotype. This chain uses TRBV6-1 with TRBJ1-2, with TRBD1 matching 7 bases. The germline V gene has CDR1 MNHNS and CDR2 SASEGT. Trimming at V came to 5 bases and at J to 4 bases, leaving 10 bases not matched to a gene. The CDR3 is 15 residues long. CDR3 loop: CASSPVPGQSYGYTF. The CDR3 DNA reads as TGTGCCAGCAGTCCCGTCCCGGGACAGTCCTATGGCTACACCTTC.

V gene TRBV28 combines with J gene TRBJ2-7; 10 positions match TRBD2. CDR1 and CDR2 (germline): MDHEN, SYDVKM. The trim removed 6 bases at V and 3 bases at J, leaving 5 bases unmatched. The CDR3 sequence is 14 residues long. This CDR3 is CASSDLAGVYEQYF. Here the CDR3 DNA reads TGTGCCAGCAGCGACCTAGCGGGAGTCTACGAGCAGTACTTC.

This chain joins TRBV2 and TRBJ2-5; 8 nucleotides line up with TRBD1. The CDR3 is 15 amino acids. CDR1 is SNHLY, CDR2 FYNNEI, per germline. V lost 6 bases to trimming and J lost 2 bases; unmatched junction nucleotides: 8. The DNA for the CDR3 is TGTGCCAGCAGCCATAACAGGGGGACTCAAGAGACCCAGTACTTC. Translation: CASSHNRGTQETQYF.

The V call is TRBV7-9, the J call TRBJ1-1; D unclear. CDR1 and CDR2 from the germline V gene are SEHNR and FQNEAQ (reference sequence). The V and J ends lost 8 bases and 5 bases respectively, with 12 bases between them. This CDR3 region has 12 residues. The DNA for the CDR3 is TGTGCCAGCTCAAGTCCAGGAACTGAAGCTTTCTTT. This gives the protein CASSSPGTEAFF.

This clonotype was detected ten times or more. The chain carries TRBV2 and TRBJ2-1; 8 bases fit TRBD1. The CDR3 has 15 residues. Germline loops: CDR1 SNHLY, CDR2 FYNNEI. After removal of 7 bases from V and 3 bases from J, the junction contained 8 bases not matched to a gene. CDR3 residues: CASTATGTGYNEQFF. CDR3 DNA sequence: TGTGCCAGCACCGCCACCGGGACAGGCTACAATGAGCAGTTCTTC.

The chain combines TRBV29-1 with TRBJ1-2; D is perhaps TRBD1 (5 bases). This CDR3 spans 14 amino acids. Germline loops: CDR1 SQVTM, CDR2 ANQGSEA. Trimming pared 7 bases from V and 0 bases from J, leaving 15 bases between. For the CDR3, the DNA is TGCAGCGGCGGCGAGGACATAACTAACTATGGCTACACCTTC. It specifies CSGGEDITNYGYTF. Together with reference TRBV29-1 and TRBJ1-2, the CDR3 gives the full variable domain: SAVISQKPSRDICQRGTSLTIQCQVDSQVTMMFWYRQQPGQSLTLIATANQGSEATYESGFVIDKFPISRPNLTFSTLTVSNMSPEDSSIYLCSGGEDITNYGYTFGSGTRLTVV.

A note on this clonotype: A much more abundant neighbour one base away suggests this may be a read error. The rearrangement uses TRBV5-1 and TRBJ2-1; no firm D call. The length of the CDR3 is 15 residues. In germline, CDR1 is SGHRS, CDR2 YFSETQ. DNA of the CDR3: TGCGCCAGCAGCCCTTCACTTAGCTCCTACAATGAGCAGTCCTTC. This translates into CASSPSLSSYNEQSF.

This clonotype has a count of ten or more. The genes are TRBV10-3 and TRBJ2-3, with TRBD2 as a possible D gene (5 bases). The ends were cut back, 5 bases at V and 0 bases at J, with 15 bases in the middle. CDR1 ENHRY and CDR2 SYGVKD come from the germline V gene. The CDR3 spans 16 residues. The CDR3 DNA is TGTGCCATCAGTAGTCCGGAGGCAGCAAGCACAGATACGCAGTATTTT. Amino acids: CAISSPEAASTDTQYF.

With regard to this clonotype: A much larger clone lies a single base off, so this may be a read error. The V and J genes are TRBV28 and TRBJ1-5; D unclear. The CDR3 is 15 residues long. Germline CDR1 is MDHEN and CDR2 is SYDVKM. Trimming removed 6 bases at V and 5 bases at J, with 17 bases between. The CDR3, as DNA: TGTGCCAGCAGCTTAGAGGCAGTGGGAGATCAGCCCCAGCATTTT. Residues: CASSLEAVGDQPQHF.

As for this clonotype: Its ends do not fully match the called genes, so a read error is possible. This chain joins TRBV10-3 and TRBJ2-7, with 8 bases fitting TRBD2. This CDR3 contains 15 residues. Germline V CDR1 and CDR2: ENHRY, SYGVKD. CDR3 residues: CVISEALAGSYEQYF. Written as DNA, the CDR3 is TGTGTCATCAGTGAGGCTCTAGCGGGTTCCTACGAGCAGTACTTC.

This clonotype showed up many times. The chain uses TRBV11-2 and TRBJ1-6; D possibly corresponds to TRBD1 (5 bases). CDR3 length equals 14 residues. CDR1 is SGHAT and CDR2 is FQNNGV in the germline V gene. The V gene lost 5 bases and the J gene lost 12 bases, with 17 bases spanning the gap. CDR3 sequence reads: CASSQGLVGVPLHF. The CDR3 DNA sequence: TGTGCCAGCAGCCAAGGACTAGTAGGGGTACCCCTCCACTTT.

The rearrangement uses TRBV18 and TRBJ1-1; 9 bases agree with TRBD1. Germline CDR1 and CDR2: KGHSH and LQKENI. The CDR3 consists of 15 residues. The V segment lost 6 bases and the J segment 7 bases; nucleotides outside the gene matches: 12. The CDR3 DNA follows: TGTGCCAGCTCGCGTTTACAGGGGGCGCGCCATGAAGCTTTCTTT. Its protein product is CASSRLQGARHEAFF.

This clonotype occurred a few times. This chain links TRBV10-2 with TRBJ2-7, with D tentatively TRBD1 (6 bases). CDR3 length: 13 amino acids. Germline V gene lookup returns CDR1 WSHSY and CDR2 SAAADI. The V end lost 10 bases, the J end lost 2 bases, and 15 bases lay between the germline ends. The CDR3 is CATTRDKPYEQYF. The CDR3 DNA reads TGCGCCACCACCCGGGACAAGCCCTACGAGCAGTACTTC.

Remarks on this clonotype: The germline gene is not matched at one end of the junction; a read error may be the cause. The V gene is TRBV15, the J gene TRBJ2-3; the D gene is possibly TRBD2 (6 bases). Germline loops: CDR1 LNHNV, CDR2 YYDKDF (reference sequence). The CDR3 length is 17 residues. CDR3 bases: TGTGCCACCAGCAGAGGAGCAGGAGGGCTAAGCACAGATACGCGGTATTTT. Amino acid sequence: CATSRGAGGLSTDTRYF.

In this sample, this clonotype turned up many times. The chain joins TRBV7-2 to TRBJ2-1; D not resolved. Germline V gene lookup returns CDR1 SGHTA and CDR2 FQGNSA. This CDR3 spans 12 amino acids. Trimming cost V 3 bases and J 6 bases, with 6 bases left between them. This CDR3 is CASSFVGNEQFF. Written as DNA, the CDR3 is TGTGCCAGCAGCTTTGTCGGCAATGAGCAGTTCTTC.

The V call is TRBV18, the J call TRBJ1-3; TRBD1 might be the D (5 bases). The CDR3 has 16 amino acids. The V end was cut by 3 bases, the J end by 2 bases, with 14 bases between. CDR1 KGHSH and CDR2 LQKENI come from the germline V gene. In nucleotides, the CDR3 is TGTGCCAGCTCACCGTACACGGGGGACCCTGGAAACACCATATATTTT. Its protein product is CASSPYTGDPGNTIYF.

The V gene is TRBV29-1, the J gene TRBJ2-2; possibly TRBD1 or TRBD2 for D (6 bases each). This CDR3 region has 15 residues. The V gene's germline CDR1 is SQVTM and CDR2 ANQGSEA. Trimming removed 8 bases from V and 0 bases from J, with 16 bases in between. CDR3 bases: TGCAGCTTCGGTCGGGGGCTCGCGAACACCGGGGAGCTGTTTTTT. Translating gives CSFGRGLANTGELFF.

This clonotype was detected only once. This may come from a read error, since a much larger clone is one base off. This chain uses TRBV5-1 with TRBJ1-2; 9 bases match TRBD1. This CDR3 is 18 amino acids long. The germline V gene encodes CDR1 SGHRS and CDR2 YFSETQ. J lost 6 bases, V lost 5 bases, and 20 bases had no gene match. The CDR3, as DNA: TGCGCCAGCAGAGGTCTGGGGGGACAGGGTTCTCTGGGTGATGGCTACACCTTC. Its protein product is CASRGLGGQGSLGDGYTF.

The rearrangement uses TRBV7-3 and TRBJ2-1; possibly TRBD1 for D (6 bases). Trimming pared 5 bases from V and 5 bases from J, leaving 10 bases between. The CDR3 contains 13 residues. The germline CDR1 and CDR2 sequences are SGHTA and FQGTGA. The CDR3 DNA is TGTGCCAGCAGCCTGGACAGAGACAATGAGCAGTTCTTC. The encoded protein is CASSLDRDNEQFF.

This clonotype was seen at least ten times. The genes are TRBV19 and TRBJ1-5; the match to TRBD1 covers 7 bases. J gave up 6 bases and V 10 bases, and 9 bases lay outside the gene matches. This CDR3 region has 13 residues. Germline V CDR1 and CDR2: LNHDA, SQIVND (reference sequence). As DNA, the CDR3 is TGTGCCACAAATCAGGGGGGGGGTCAGCCCCAGCATTTT. Translated, it gives CATNQGGGQPQHF.

The CDR3: CSVTGAVGGTEAFF. For the CDR3, the DNA is TGCAGCGTTACAGGGGCGGTAGGGGGTACTGAAGCTTTCTTT. This chain joins TRBV29-1 and TRBJ1-1; the match to TRBD1 covers 7 bases. The germline V gene has CDR1 SQVTM and CDR2 ANQGSEA. The CDR3 runs to 14 residues. The ends lost 5 bases at V and 5 bases at J; junction bases unmatched: 11.

This clonotype was seen ten or more times. The chain joins TRBV5-4 to TRBJ2-1; 7 nucleotides line up with TRBD2. Germline loops: CDR1 SGHNT, CDR2 YYREEE (reference sequence). V lost 1 base to trimming and J lost 0 bases; unmatched junction nucleotides: 1. This CDR3 is built from 15 residues. CDR3 in amino acids: CASSLKRDSYNEQFF. CDR3 DNA: TGTGCCAGCAGCTTGAAGCGGGACTCCTACAATGAGCAGTTCTTC.

This clonotype was counted many times. The chain is built from TRBV29-1 and TRBJ1-1; D uncertain. CDR1 is SQVTM and CDR2 is ANQGSEA in the germline V gene. The CDR3 has 11 amino acids. V lost 4 bases and J lost 12, with 15 bases in between. The CDR3 nucleotides read TGCAGCGTTGTTGAGGGCCTGGTGACTTTCTTT. This gives the protein CSVVEGLVTFF. The full variable domain, its missing parts supplied by reference TRBV29-1 and TRBJ1-1, is SAVISQKPSRDICQRGTSLTIQCQVDSQVTMMFWYRQQPGQSLTLIATANQGSEATYESGFVIDKFPISRPNLTFSTLTVSNMSPEDSSIYLCSVVEGLVTFFGQGTRLTVV.

This clonotype was detected many times. The chain joins TRBV9 to TRBJ1-2; D is undetermined. The germline gives CDR1 SGDLS, CDR2 YYNGEE. The CDR3 is 12 residues long. The V and J ends lost 0 bases and 3 bases respectively, with 3 bases between them. CDR3: CASSVAYYGYTF. The CDR3 DNA reads as TGTGCCAGCAGCGTAGCGTACTATGGCTACACCTTC. Full variable domain (missing parts from reference TRBV9 and TRBJ1-2): DSGVTQTPKHLITATGQRVTLRCSPRSGDLSVYWYQQSLDQGLQFLIQYYNGEERAKGNILERFSAQQFPDLHSELNLSSLELGDSALYFCASSVAYYGYTFGSGTRLTVV.

The chain combines TRBV5-4 with TRBJ2-6; D gene uncertain. The germline V gene encodes CDR1 SGHNT and CDR2 YYREEE (reference sequence). Deletions cut 2 bases from V and 2 bases from J, with 20 bases between. The CDR3 is 19 amino acids. This CDR3 reads CASSFSWHKGEPGANVLTF. The CDR3 bases are TGTGCCAGCAGCTTTAGTTGGCATAAAGGTGAACCTGGGGCCAACGTCCTGACTTTC. The complete variable domain, with remaining parts taken from reference TRBV5-4 and TRBJ2-6, reads ETGVTQSPTHLIKTRGQQVTLRCSSQSGHNTVSWYQQALGQGPQFIFQYYREEENGRGNFPPRFSGLQFPNYSSELNVNALELDDSALYLCASSFSWHKGEPGANVLTFGAGSRLTVL.

This clonotype was seen many times. Here the CDR3 DNA reads TGTGCCAGCAGCCCTGGACGGTCGGTGGACGAGCAGTACTTC. Translated, it gives CASSPGRSVDEQYF. J is TRBJ2-7 and V is TRBV2; unclear D gene. V gave up 6 bases and J gave up 5 bases, with 17 bases separating them. The CDR3 is made up of 14 amino acids. Germline V CDR1 and CDR2: SNHLY, FYNNEI.

The chain uses TRBV7-2 and TRBJ2-7; D remains ambiguous. Germline loops: CDR1 SGHTA, CDR2 FQGNSA. The V gene lost 5 bases and the J gene lost 7 bases, with 12 bases spanning the gap. This CDR3 is 12 amino acids long. The CDR3 DNA reads as TGTGCCAGCAGCGCCTTACGGGTTGAGCAGTACTTC. It yields the protein CASSALRVEQYF.